This T cell receptor beta chain was captured by sequencing in a study of T cell responses to AZD1222 COVID-19 vaccine. For the study at large: Second doses at about 4 or about 12 weeks were pooled. Study-level points and caveats: At baseline, seropositivity was found in only a handful of AZD1222 recipients. The breadth and depth of Spike-specific TCRs increased once two AZD1222 doses had been given.

The V and J ends lost 2 bases and 5 bases, in that order; junction bases with no gene match: 5. Germline V gene lookup returns CDR1 SEHNR and CDR2 FQNEAQ (reference sequence). This CDR3 has 16 residues. As for this clone: The antigen is unknown.

Measured with immunoSEQ multiplex PCR; TCRdb has only the in-frame clones, and not every one. The profile shows around 130,000 clones, around 90% of them singletons. This chain uses TRBV7-9 with TRBJ2-5; 13 nucleotides line up with TRBD2. This material consisted of peripheral blood, taken on day 0 of AZD1222 vaccination. The TCR originated in an adult in good health. CDR3 coding DNA: TGTGCCAGCAGCTTAACTAGCGGGGGGGCTGGGGAGACCCAGTACTTC. It codes for CASSLTSGGAGETQYF.